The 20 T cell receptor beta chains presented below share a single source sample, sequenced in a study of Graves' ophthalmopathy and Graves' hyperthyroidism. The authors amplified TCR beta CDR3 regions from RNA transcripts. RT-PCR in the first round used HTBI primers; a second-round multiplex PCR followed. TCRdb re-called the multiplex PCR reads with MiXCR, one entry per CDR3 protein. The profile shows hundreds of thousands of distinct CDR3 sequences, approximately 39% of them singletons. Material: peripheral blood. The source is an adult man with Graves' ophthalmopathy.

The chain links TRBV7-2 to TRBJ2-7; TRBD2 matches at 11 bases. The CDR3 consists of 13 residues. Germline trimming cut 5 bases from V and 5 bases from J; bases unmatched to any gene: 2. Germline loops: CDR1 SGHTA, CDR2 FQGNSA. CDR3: CASSPGLADEQYF. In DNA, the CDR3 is TGTGCCAGCAGCCCGGGACTAGCGGACGAGCAGTACTTC.

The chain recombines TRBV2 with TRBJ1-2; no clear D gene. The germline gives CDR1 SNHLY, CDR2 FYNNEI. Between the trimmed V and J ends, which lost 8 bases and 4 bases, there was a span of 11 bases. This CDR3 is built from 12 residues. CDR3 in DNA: TGTGCCAGCGTTGAAGAGGGCTATGGCTACACCTTC. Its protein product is CASVEEGYGYTF.

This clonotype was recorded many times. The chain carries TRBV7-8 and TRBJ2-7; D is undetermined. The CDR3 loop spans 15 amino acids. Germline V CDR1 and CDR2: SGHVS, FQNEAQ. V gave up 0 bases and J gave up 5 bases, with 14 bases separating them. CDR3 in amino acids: CASSLAHSLWHEQYF. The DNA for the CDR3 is TGTGCCAGCAGCTTAGCGCATAGCCTTTGGCACGAGCAGTACTTC.

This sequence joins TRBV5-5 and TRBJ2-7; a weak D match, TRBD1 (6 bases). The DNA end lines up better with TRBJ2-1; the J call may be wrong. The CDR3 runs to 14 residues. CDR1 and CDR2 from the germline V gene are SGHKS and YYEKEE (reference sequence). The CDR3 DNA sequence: TGTGCCAGCAGTCTTGACAGGTCCACCGGTGGGCAGTTCTTC. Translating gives CASSLDRSTGGQFF.

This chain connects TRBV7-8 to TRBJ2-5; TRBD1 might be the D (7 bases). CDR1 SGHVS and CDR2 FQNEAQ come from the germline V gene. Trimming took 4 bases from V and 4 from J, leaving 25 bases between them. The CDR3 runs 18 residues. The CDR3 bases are TGTGCCAGCAGCTCACGACAGGGAAGGGGGGTGGTGCGAGAGACCCAGTACTTC. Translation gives CASSSRQGRGVVRETQYF.

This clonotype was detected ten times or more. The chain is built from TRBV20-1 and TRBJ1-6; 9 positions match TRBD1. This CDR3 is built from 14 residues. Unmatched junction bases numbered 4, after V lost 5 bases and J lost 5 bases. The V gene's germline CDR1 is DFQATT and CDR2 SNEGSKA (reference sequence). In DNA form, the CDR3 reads TGCAGTGCTTCCGGGACAGGGAATAATTCACCCCTCCACTTT. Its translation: CSASGTGNNSPLHF.

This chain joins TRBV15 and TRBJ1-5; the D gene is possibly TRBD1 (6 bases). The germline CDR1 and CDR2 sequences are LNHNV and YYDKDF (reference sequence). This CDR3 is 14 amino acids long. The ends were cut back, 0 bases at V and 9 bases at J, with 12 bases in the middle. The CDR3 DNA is TGTGCCACCAGCAGAGATCTTGTCAGGGGGCCCCAGCATTTT. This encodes CATSRDLVRGPQHF.

The CDR3 here is CAISGQQLTYEQYF. In DNA form, the CDR3 reads TGTGCCATCAGCGGACAGCAACTTACCTACGAGCAGTACTTC. The chain joins TRBV6-4 to TRBJ2-5; D possibly corresponds to TRBD1 (6 bases). The J call may be incorrect, as the DNA end agrees better with TRBJ2-7. Germline CDR1 MRHNA, CDR2 SNTAGT. This CDR3 contains 14 residues.

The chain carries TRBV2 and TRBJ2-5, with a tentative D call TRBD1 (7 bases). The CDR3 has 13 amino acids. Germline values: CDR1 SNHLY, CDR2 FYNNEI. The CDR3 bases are TGTGAACAGGCAGGGGGGTATACAGAGACCCAGTACTTC. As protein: CEQAGGYTETQYF.

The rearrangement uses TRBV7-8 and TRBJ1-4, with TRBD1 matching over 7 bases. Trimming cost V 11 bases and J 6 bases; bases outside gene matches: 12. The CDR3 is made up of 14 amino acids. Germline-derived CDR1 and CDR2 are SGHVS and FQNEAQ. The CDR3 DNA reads TGTGCCGGCACCGGTCAGACAGGGCATGAAAAACTGTTTTTT. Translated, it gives CAGTGQTGHEKLFF.

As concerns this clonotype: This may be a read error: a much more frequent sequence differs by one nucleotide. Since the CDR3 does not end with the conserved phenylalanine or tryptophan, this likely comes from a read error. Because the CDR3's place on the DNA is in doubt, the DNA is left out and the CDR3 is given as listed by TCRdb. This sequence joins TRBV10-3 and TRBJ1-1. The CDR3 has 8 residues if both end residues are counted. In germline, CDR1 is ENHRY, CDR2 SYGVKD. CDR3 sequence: CAISFFVR.

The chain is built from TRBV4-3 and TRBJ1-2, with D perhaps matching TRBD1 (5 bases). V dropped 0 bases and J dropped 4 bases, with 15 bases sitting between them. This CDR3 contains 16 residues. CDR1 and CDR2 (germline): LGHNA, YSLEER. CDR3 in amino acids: CASSQEEERGAYGYTF. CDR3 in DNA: TGCGCCAGCAGCCAAGAAGAGGAGAGAGGGGCCTATGGCTACACCTTC.

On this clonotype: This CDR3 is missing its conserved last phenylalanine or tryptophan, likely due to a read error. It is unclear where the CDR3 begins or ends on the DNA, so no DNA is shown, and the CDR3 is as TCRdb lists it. The CDR3 spells CASSVEVG. V usage is TRBV9 and J usage is TRBJ2-5. The germline V gene has CDR1 SGDLS and CDR2 YYNGEE. Termini included, the CDR3 measures 8 amino acids.

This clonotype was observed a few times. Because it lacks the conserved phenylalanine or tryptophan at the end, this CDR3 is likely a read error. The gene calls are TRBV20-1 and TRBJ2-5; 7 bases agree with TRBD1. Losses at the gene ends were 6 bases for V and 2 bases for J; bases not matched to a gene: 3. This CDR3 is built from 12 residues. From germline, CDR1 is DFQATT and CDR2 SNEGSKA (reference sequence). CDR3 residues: CSAWDRQETQYV. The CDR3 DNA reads TGCAGTGCATGGGACAGACAAGAGACCCAGTACGTC.

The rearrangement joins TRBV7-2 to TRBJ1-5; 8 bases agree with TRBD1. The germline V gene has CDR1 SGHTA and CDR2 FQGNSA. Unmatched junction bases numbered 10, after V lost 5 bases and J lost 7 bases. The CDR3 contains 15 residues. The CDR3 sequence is CASSLDRESGQPQHF. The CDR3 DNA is TGTGCCAGCAGCCTGGACAGGGAGTCAGGGCAGCCCCAGCATTTT.

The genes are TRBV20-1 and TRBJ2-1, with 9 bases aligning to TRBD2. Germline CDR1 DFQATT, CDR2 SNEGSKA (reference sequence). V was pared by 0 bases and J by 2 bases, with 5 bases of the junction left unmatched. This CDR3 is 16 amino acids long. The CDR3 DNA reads TGCAGTGCTAGAGATCTCGGCGGGGGGGCCTACAATGAGCAGTTCTTC. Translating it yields CSARDLGGGAYNEQFF.

The CDR3 loop is CASSLTVVDEKLFF. CDR3 nucleotides: TGTGCCAGCAGCTTGACGGTGGTGGATGAAAAACTGTTTTTT. The V gene is TRBV7-6, the J gene TRBJ1-4; no clear D gene. CDR3 length equals 14 residues. Trimming left V 3 bases short and J 6 bases short, with 11 bases between. Germline values: CDR1 SGHVS, CDR2 FNYEAQ.

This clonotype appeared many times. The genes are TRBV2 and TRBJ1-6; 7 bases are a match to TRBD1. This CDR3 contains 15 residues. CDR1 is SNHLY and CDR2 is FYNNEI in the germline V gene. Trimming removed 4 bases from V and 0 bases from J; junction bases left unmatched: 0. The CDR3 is CASSGDSSYNSPLHF. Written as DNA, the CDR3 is TGTGCCAGCAGTGGGGACAGCTCCTATAATTCACCCCTCCACTTT.

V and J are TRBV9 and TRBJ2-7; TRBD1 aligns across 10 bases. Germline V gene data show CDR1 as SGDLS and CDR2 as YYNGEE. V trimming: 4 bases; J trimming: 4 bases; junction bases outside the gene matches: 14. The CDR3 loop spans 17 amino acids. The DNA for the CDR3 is TGTGCCAGCAGCCAAGATGCGAGACAGGGGGCTTATTACGAGCAGTACTTC. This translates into CASSQDARQGAYYEQYF.

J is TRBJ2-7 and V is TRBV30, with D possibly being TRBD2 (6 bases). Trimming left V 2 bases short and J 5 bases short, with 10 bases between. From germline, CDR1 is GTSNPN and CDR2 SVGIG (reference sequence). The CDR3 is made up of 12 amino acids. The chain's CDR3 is CAWSMGEDEQYF. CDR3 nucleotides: TGTGCCTGGAGTATGGGGGAGGACGAGCAGTACTTC.